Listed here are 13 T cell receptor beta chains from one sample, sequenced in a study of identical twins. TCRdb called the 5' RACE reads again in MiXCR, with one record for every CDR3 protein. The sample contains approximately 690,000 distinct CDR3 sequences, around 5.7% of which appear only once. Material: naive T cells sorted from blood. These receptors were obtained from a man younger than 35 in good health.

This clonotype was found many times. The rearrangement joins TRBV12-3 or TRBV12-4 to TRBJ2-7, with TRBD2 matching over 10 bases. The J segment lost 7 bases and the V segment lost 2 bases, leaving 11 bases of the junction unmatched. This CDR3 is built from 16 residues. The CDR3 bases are TGTGCCAGCAGTTTAATAAGCGGGAGGGCCCTCGGTGAGCAGTACTTC. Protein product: CASSLISGRALGEQYF.

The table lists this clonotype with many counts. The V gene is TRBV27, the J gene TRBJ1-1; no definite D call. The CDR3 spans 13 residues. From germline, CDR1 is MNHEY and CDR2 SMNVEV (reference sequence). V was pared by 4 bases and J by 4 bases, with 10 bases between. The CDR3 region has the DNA TGTGCCAGCAGTTCACGGCCGGGCACTGAAGCTTTCTTT. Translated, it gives CASSSRPGTEAFF.

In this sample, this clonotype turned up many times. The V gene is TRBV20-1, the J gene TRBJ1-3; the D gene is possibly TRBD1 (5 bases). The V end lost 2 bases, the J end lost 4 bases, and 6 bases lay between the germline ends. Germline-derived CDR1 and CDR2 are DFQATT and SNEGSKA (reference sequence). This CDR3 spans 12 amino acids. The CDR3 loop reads CSARRQGNTIYF. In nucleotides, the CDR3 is TGCAGTGCTAGAAGACAGGGAAACACCATATATTTT.

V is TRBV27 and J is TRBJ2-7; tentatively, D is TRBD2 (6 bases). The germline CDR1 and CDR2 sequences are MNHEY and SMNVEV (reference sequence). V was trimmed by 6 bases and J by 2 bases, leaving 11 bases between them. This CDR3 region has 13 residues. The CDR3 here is CASRSGPTYEQYF. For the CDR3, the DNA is TGTGCCAGCAGGAGCGGGCCTACCTACGAGCAGTACTTC.

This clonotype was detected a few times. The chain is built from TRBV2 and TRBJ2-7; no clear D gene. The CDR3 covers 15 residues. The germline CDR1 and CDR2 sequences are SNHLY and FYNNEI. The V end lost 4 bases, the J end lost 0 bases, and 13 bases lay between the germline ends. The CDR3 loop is CASSVGQLPSYEQYV. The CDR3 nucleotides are TGTGCCAGCAGTGTCGGGCAGCTACCCTCCTACGAGCAGTACGTC.

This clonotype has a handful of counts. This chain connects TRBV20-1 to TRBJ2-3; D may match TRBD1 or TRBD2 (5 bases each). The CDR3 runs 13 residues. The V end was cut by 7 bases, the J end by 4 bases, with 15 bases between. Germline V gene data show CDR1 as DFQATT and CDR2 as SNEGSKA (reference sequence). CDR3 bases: TGCAGTGGGGACCTCCCCCAATCAGATACGCAGTATTTT. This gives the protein CSGDLPQSDTQYF.

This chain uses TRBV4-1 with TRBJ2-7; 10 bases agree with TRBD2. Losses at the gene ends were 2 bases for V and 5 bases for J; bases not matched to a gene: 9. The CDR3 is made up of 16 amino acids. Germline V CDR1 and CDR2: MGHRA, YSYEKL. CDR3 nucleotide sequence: TGCGCCAGCAGCCAACTAGCGGGAGTTCCTGGGGACGAGCAGTACGTC. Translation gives CASSQLAGVPGDEQYV.

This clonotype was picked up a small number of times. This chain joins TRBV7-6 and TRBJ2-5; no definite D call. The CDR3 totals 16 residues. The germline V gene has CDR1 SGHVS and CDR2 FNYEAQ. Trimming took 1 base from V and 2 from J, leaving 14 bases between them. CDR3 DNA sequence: TGTGCCAGCAGCTTAGAGATAGTGCGGATACAAGAGACCCAGTACTTC. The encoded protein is CASSLEIVRIQETQYF.

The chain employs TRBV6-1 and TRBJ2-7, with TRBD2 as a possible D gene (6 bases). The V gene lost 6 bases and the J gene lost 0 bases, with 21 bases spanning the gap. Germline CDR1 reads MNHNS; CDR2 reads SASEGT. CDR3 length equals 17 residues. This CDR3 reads CASSPDVRDSLSYEQYF. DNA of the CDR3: TGTGCCAGCAGCCCCGACGTCCGGGACTCCCTCTCCTACGAGCAGTACTTC.

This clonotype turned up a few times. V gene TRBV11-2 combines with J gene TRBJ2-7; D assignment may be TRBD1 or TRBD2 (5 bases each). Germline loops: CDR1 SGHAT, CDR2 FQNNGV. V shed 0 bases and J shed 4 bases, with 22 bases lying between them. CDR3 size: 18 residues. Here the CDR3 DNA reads TGTGCCAGCAGCTTAGAAGTCACCCGGGACCGGGTCTTGTACGAGCAGTACGTC. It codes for CASSLEVTRDRVLYEQYV.

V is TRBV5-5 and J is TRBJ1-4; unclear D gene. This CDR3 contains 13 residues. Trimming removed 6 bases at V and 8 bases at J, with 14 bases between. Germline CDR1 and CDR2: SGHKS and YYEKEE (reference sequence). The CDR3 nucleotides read TGTGCCAGCACCTCCCCTTTAGAGGAAAAACTGTTTTTT. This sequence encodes CASTSPLEEKLFF.

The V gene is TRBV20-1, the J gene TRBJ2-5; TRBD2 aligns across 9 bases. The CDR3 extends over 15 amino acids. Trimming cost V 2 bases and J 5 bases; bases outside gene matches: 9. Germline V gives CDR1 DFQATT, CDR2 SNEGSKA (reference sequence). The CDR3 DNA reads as TGCAGTGCTAGACTAGCGGGAACGAGTAGGGAGACCCAGTACTTC. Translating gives CSARLAGTSRETQYF.

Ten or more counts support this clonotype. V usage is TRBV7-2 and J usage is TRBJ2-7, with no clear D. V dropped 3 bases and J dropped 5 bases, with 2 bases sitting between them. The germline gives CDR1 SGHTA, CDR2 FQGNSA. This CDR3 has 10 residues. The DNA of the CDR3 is TGTGCCAGCAGCTTTAACGAGCAGTACTTC. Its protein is CASSFNEQYF.